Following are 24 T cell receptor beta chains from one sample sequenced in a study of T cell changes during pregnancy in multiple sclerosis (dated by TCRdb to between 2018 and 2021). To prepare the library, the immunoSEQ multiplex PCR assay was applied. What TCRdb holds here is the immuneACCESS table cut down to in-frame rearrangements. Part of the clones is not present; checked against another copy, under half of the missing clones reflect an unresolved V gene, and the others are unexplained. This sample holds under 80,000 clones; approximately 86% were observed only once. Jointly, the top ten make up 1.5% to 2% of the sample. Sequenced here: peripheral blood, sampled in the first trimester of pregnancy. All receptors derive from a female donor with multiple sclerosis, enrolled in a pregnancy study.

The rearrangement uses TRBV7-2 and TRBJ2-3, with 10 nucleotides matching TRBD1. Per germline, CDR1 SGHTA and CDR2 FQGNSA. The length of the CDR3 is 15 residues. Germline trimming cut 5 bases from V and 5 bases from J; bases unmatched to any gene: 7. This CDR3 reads CASSPGTGDGDTQYF. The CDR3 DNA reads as TGTGCCAGCAGCCCCGGGACAGGGGATGGAGATACGCAGTATTTT.

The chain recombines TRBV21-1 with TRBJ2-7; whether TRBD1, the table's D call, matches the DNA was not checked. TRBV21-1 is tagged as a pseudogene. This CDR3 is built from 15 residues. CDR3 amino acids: CASTPYGQASGEQYF. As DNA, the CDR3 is TGTGCCAGCACCCCATATGGACAGGCCTCCGGCGAGCAGTACTTC.

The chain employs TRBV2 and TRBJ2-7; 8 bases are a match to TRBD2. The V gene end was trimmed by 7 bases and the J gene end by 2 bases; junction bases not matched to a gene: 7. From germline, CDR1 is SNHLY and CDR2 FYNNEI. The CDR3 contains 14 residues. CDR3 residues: CASIYTSGAYEQYF. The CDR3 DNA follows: TGTGCCAGCATTTATACTAGCGGTGCCTACGAGCAGTACTTC.

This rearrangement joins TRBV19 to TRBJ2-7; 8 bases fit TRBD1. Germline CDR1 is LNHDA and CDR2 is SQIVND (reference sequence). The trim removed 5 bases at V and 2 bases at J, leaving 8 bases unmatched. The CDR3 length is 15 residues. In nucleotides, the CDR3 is TGTGCCAGTAGTCGGACAGGGCCCATTCCCTACGAGCAGTACTTC. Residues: CASSRTGPIPYEQYF.

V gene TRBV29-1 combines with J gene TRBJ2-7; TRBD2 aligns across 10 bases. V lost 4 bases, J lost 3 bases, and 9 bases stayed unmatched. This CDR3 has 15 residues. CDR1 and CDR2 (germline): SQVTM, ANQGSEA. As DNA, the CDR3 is TGCAGCGTTGTTGGGGGGACTAGCGACCTCTACGAGCAGTACTTC. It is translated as CSVVGGTSDLYEQYF.

The CDR3 DNA reads TGTGCCAGCAGTGAATTAACAGGGAAGAACACTGAAGCTTTCTTT. This gives the protein CASSELTGKNTEAFF. This rearrangement joins TRBV25-1 to TRBJ1-1; D may be TRBD1 (6 bases). Germline V gene data show CDR1 as MGHDK and CDR2 as SYGVNS. Trimming took 1 base from V and 1 from J, leaving 10 bases between them. CDR3 length: 15 residues.

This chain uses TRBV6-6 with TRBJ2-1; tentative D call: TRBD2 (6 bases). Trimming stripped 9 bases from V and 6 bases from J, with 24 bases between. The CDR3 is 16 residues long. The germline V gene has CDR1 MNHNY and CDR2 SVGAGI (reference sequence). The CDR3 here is CASTSGVRSFGNEQFF. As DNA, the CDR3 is TGTGCCAGTACATCGGGAGTTAGGAGCTTCGGCAATGAGCAGTTCTTC.

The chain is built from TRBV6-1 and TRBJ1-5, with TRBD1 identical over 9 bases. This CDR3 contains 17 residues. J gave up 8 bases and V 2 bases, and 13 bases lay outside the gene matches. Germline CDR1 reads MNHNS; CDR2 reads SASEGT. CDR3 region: CASSEPSGTGILEPQHF. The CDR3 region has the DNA TGTGCCAGCAGTGAACCTTCCGGGACAGGGATTTTGGAGCCCCAGCATTTT.

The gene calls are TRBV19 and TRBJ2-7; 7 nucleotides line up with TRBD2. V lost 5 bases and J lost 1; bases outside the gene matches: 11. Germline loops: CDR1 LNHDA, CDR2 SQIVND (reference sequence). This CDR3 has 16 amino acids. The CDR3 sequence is CASSPRTSALSYEQYF. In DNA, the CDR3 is TGTGCCAGTAGTCCCCGTACTAGCGCGCTTTCCTACGAGCAGTACTTC.

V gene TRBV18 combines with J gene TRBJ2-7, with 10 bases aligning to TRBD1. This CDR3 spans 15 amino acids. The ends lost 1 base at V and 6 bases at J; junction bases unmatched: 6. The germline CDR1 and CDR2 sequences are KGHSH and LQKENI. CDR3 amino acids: CASSPLGTGEVEQYF. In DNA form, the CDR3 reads TGTGCCAGCTCACCACTTGGGACAGGGGAGGTCGAGCAGTACTTC.

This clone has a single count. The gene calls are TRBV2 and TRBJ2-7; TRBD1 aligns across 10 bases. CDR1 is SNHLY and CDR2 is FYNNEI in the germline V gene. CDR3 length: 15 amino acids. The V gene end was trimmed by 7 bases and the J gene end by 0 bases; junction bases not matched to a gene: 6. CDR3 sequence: CASTQGQGGSYEQYF. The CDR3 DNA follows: TGTGCCAGCACTCAAGGACAGGGGGGCTCCTACGAGCAGTACTTC.

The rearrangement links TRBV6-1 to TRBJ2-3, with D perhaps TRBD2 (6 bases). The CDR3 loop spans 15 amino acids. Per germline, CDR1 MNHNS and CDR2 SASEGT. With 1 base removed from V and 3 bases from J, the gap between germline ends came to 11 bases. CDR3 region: CASSEVGGTTDTQYF. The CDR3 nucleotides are TGTGCCAGCAGTGAAGTTGGCGGGACTACAGATACGCAGTATTTT.

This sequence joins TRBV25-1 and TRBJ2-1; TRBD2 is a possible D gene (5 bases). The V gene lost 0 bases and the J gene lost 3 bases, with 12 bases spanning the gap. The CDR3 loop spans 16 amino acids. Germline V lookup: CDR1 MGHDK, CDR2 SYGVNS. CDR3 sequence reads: CASSEYNGMVYNEQFF. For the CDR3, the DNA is TGTGCCAGCAGTGAATACAACGGGATGGTCTACAATGAGCAGTTCTTC. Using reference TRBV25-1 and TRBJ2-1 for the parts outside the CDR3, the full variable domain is EADIYQTPRYLVIGTGKKITLECSQTMGHDKMYWYQQDPGMELHLIHYSYGVNSTEKGDLSSESTVSRIRTEHFPLTLESARPSHTSQYLCASSEYNGMVYNEQFFGPGTRLTVL.

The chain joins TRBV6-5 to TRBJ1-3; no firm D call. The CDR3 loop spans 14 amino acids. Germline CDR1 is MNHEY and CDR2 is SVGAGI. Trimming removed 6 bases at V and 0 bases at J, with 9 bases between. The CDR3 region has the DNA TGTGCCAGCAGCTCGACATCCTCTGGAAACACCATATATTTT. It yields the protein CASSSTSSGNTIYF.

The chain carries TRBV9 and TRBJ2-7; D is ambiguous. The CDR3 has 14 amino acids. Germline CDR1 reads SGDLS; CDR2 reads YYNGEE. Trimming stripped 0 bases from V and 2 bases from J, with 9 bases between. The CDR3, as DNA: TGTGCCAGCAGCGTAGAGAGTTCTACCTACGAGCAGTACTTC. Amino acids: CASSVESSTYEQYF.

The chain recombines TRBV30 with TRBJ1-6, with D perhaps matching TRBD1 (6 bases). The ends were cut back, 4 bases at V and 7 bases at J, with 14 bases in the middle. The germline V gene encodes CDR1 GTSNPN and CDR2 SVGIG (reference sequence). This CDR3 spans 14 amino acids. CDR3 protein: CAWTEGQPNSPLHF. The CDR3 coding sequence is TGTGCCTGGACCGAGGGACAACCCAATTCACCCCTCCACTTT.

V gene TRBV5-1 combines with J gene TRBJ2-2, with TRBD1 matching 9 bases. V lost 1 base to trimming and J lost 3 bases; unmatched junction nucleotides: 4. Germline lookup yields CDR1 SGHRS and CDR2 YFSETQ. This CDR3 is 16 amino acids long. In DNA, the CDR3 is TGCGCCAGCAGCTTGTTCGGGACAGGGTACACCGGGGAGCTGTTTTTT. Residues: CASSLFGTGYTGELFF.

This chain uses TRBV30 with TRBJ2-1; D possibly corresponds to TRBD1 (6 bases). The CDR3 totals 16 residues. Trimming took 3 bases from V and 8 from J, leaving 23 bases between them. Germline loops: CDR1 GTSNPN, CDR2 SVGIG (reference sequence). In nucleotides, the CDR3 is TGTGCCTGGAGAGCCCGGTGGGGGCCCGTGTTGTATGAGCAGTTCTTC. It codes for CAWRARWGPVLYEQFF.

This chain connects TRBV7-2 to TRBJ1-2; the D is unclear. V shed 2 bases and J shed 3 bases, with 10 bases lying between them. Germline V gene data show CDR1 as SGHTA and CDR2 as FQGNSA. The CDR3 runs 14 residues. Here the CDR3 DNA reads TGTGCCAGCAGCTTACTCCGGGTGGACTATGGCTACACCTTC. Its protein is CASSLLRVDYGYTF.

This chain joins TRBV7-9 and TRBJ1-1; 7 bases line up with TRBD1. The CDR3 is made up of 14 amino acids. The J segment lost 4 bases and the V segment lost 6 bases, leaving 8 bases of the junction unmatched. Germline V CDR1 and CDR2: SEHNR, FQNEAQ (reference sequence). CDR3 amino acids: CASSDWTGITEAFF. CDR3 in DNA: TGTGCCAGCAGTGACTGGACAGGAATCACTGAAGCTTTCTTT.

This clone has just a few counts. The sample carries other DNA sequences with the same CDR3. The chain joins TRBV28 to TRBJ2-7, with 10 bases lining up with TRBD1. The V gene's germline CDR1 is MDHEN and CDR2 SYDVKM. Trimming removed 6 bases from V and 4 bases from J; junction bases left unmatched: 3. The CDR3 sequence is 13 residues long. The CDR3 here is CASRTGGGYEQYF. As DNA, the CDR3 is TGTGCCAGCAGGACAGGGGGCGGATACGAGCAGTACTTC.

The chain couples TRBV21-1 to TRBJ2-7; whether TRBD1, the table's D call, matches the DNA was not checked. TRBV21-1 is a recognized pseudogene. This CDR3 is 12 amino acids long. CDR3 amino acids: CASSRYSYEQYF. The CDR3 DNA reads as TGTGCCAGCAGCAGATACAGTTACGAGCAGTACTTC.

The CDR3 spells CASSAQATTGELFF. In nucleotides, the CDR3 is TGTGCCAGCAGTGCACAGGCAACCACCGGGGAGCTGTTTTTT. This chain links TRBV25-1 with TRBJ2-2, with a weak D call TRBD1 (5 bases). Trimming pared 4 bases from V and 4 bases from J, leaving 10 bases between. Germline CDR1 reads MGHDK; CDR2 reads SYGVNS. CDR3 length: 14 residues.

This CDR3 reads CTAGGPNGGELFF. The DNA of the CDR3 is TGTACAGCGGGAGGACCTAACGGCGGGGAGCTGTTTTTT. V usage is TRBV28 and J usage is TRBJ2-2; 9 nucleotides agree with TRBD2. This CDR3 spans 13 amino acids. Germline V gives CDR1 MDHEN, CDR2 SYDVKM. Drawing the rest from reference TRBV28 and TRBJ2-2, the complete variable domain is DVKVTQSSRYLVKRTGEKVFLECVQDMDHENMFWYRQDPGLGLRLIYFSYDVKMKEKGDIPEGYSVSREKKERFSLILESASTNQTSMYLCTAGGPNGGELFFGEGSRLTVL.